This T cell receptor beta chain originates from a study of blood T cell repertoires in COVID-19. On the study more broadly: COVID-19 samples collected from the United States, Italy and Spain covered acute and convalescent phases.

Living in 24 US areas, the participants were between roughly 18 and 95 years of age. TCRdb's table, derived via immunoSEQ multiplex PCR, lists solely in-frame clones and lacks some. The sample includes about 370,000 clones, roughly 92% of them seen just once. J was trimmed by 3 bases and V by 2 bases; bases with no gene match: 5. This CDR3 has 14 residues. Germline V gene lookup returns CDR1 SQVTM and CDR2 ANQGSEA. The chain combines TRBV29-1 with TRBJ2-3; TRBD1 matches 7 bases. The TCR originated in a woman aged 35 to 49 who had been exposed to COVID-19. Specimen: PBMCs or T cells enriched from blood (not recorded which). DNA for the CDR3: TGCAGCGTTGAATATAGGGGGCGGACAGATACGCAGTATTTT. This codes for CSVEYRGRTDTQYF.